The rows below give T cell receptor beta chains drawn from one sample of a study of T cells in Graves' hyperthyroidism and ophthalmopathy. In TCRdb, the multiplex PCR reads were re-called with MiXCR into one record per CDR3 protein. There are roughly 300,000 distinct CDR3 sequences in the sample; around 14% occur only once, and approximately 25% lies in the top ten. Material: blood. These receptors were taken from a woman aged 25-40 years with Graves' hyperthyroidism. Both conserved end residues are trimmed from each CDR3. Fields, in order: J gene, V gene, CDR3 protein.

j_gene: TRBJ2-6
v_gene: TRBV12-3/TRBV12-4
CDR3aa: ASRQFGPGLSGANVLT

j_gene: TRBJ1-2
v_gene: TRBV19
CDR3aa: ATKIGGSGYT

j_gene: TRBJ2-5
v_gene: TRBV12-3/TRBV12-4
CDR3aa: ASAGGAPGETQY

j_gene: TRBJ2-7
v_gene: TRBV20-1
CDR3aa: SARPRGDSRNYEQY

j_gene: TRBJ1-5
v_gene: TRBV29-1
CDR3aa: SVAPGGGGQPQH

j_gene: TRBJ2-5
v_gene: TRBV10-3
CDR3aa: AASGTSGIVSETQY

j_gene: TRBJ1-2
v_gene: TRBV11-2
CDR3aa: ASSLGTGGYGYT

j_gene: TRBJ1-1
v_gene: TRBV11-2
CDR3aa: ASSPDRGTEAF

j_gene: TRBJ1-1
v_gene: TRBV6-4
CDR3aa: ASSAQHGNTEAF

j_gene: TRBJ2-1
v_gene: TRBV11-2
CDR3aa: ASSSGHGNNEQF

j_gene: TRBJ2-1
v_gene: TRBV5-1
CDR3aa: ASSEDGSYNEQF

j_gene: TRBJ2-1
v_gene: TRBV6-1
CDR3aa: ASSVQGAAENEQF

j_gene: TRBJ2-1
v_gene: TRBV29-1
CDR3aa: SVYSLRLSINEQF

j_gene: TRBJ2-2
v_gene: TRBV11-2
CDR3aa: ASRREGTTGELF

j_gene: TRBJ2-7
v_gene: TRBV6-2/TRBV6-3
CDR3aa: ASSSRVYEQY

j_gene: TRBJ2-3
v_gene: TRBV6-2/TRBV6-3
CDR3aa: ASSYGLAGGADTQY

j_gene: TRBJ2-1
v_gene: TRBV28
CDR3aa: ASSSPGGQF

j_gene: TRBJ2-7
v_gene: TRBV6-5
CDR3aa: ASSYSRTSWSYEQY

j_gene: TRBJ2-2
v_gene: TRBV10-3
CDR3aa: AISARTSTGELF

j_gene: TRBJ2-1
v_gene: TRBV27
CDR3aa: ASRTGRDEQF

j_gene: TRBJ2-3
v_gene: TRBV2
CDR3aa: ASSVVRKGSSTDTQY

j_gene: TRBJ2-3
v_gene: TRBV28
CDR3aa: ASRSSGLAGGQPSTDTQY

j_gene: TRBJ1-5
v_gene: TRBV4-1
CDR3aa: ASSQTPNSINQPQH

j_gene: TRBJ1-6
v_gene: TRBV6-1
CDR3aa: ASSGRQAGAMSTNSPLH

j_gene: TRBJ2-7
v_gene: TRBV9
CDR3aa: ASSVGDRKDEQY

j_gene: TRBJ2-1
v_gene: TRBV6-1
CDR3aa: ASSDPSGRHGPYNEQF

j_gene: TRBJ2-2
v_gene: TRBV19
CDR3aa: ASRWTRWDTGELF

j_gene: TRBJ2-7
v_gene: TRBV5-1
CDR3aa: ASSSGGTSGGYEQY

j_gene: TRBJ2-3
v_gene: TRBV28
CDR3aa: ASILERGDTQY

j_gene: TRBJ2-3
v_gene: TRBV7-3
CDR3aa: ASSVSGRADTQY

j_gene: TRBJ2-3
v_gene: TRBV3-1
CDR3aa: ASSQVLLAGASPDTQY

j_gene: TRBJ1-3
v_gene: TRBV12-3/TRBV12-4
CDR3aa: ASSTGTISGNTIY

j_gene: TRBJ2-5
v_gene: TRBV7-2
CDR3aa: ASKGEETQY

j_gene: TRBJ2-7
v_gene: TRBV7-9
CDR3aa: ASSLARGGSEQY

j_gene: TRBJ2-1
v_gene: TRBV7-9
CDR3aa: ASSLDPGTSYLDEQF

j_gene: TRBJ2-3
v_gene: TRBV12-3/TRBV12-4
CDR3aa: ASSFWWEAPDTQY

j_gene: TRBJ2-7
v_gene: TRBV10-3
CDR3aa: AISERMGQY

j_gene: TRBJ1-1
v_gene: TRBV7-2
CDR3aa: ASSFRVSTEAF

j_gene: TRBJ2-2
v_gene: TRBV20-1
CDR3aa: SASLQPNTGELF

j_gene: TRBJ1-2
v_gene: TRBV12-3/TRBV12-4
CDR3aa: ASSRPGSQRDGYT

j_gene: TRBJ2-5
v_gene: TRBV30
CDR3aa: AWSPGAETQY

j_gene: TRBJ2-5
v_gene: TRBV28
CDR3aa: ASSLGGTEETQY

j_gene: TRBJ1-3
v_gene: TRBV29-1
CDR3aa: SVGQGSGNTIY

j_gene: TRBJ1-1
v_gene: TRBV28
CDR3aa: ASSLASTRARGDNTEAF

j_gene: TRBJ2-7
v_gene: TRBV27
CDR3aa: ASSVLAGNSYEQY

j_gene: TRBJ2-6
v_gene: TRBV7-9
CDR3aa: ASSPRGRRSGANVLT

j_gene: TRBJ2-1
v_gene: TRBV28
CDR3aa: ASSRTLAGEQF

j_gene: TRBJ2-7
v_gene: TRBV29-1
CDR3aa: SVGGQAYEQY